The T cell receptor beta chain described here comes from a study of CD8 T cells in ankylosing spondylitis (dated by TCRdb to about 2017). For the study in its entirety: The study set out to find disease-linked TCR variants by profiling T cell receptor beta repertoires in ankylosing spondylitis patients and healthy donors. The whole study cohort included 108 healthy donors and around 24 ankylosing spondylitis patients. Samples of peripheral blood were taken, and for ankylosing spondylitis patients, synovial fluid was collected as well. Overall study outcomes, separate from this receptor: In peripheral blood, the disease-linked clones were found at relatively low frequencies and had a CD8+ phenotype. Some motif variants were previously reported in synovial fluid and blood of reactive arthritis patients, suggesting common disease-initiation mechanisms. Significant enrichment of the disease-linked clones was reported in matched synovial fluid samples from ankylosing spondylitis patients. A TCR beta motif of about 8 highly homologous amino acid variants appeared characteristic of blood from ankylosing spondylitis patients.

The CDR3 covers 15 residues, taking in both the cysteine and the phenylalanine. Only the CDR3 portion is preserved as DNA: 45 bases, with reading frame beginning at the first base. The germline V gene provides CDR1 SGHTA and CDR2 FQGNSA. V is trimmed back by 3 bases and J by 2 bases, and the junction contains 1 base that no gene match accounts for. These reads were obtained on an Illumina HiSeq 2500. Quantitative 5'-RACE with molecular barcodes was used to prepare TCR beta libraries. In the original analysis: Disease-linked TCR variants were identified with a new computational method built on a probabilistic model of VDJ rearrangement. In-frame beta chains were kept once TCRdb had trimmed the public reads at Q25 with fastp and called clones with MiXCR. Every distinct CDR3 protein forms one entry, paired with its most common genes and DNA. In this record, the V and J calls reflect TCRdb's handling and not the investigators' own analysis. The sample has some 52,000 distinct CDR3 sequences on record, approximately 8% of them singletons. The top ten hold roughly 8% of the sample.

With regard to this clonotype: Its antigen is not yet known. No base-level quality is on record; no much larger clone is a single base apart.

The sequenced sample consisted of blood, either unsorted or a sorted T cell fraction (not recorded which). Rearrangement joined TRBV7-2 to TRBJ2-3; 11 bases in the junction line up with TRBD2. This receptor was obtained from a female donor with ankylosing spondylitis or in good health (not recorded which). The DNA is TGTGCCAGCAGCTTTAGCGGGGGGGCCACAGATACGCAGTATTTT. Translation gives CASSFSGGATDTQYF. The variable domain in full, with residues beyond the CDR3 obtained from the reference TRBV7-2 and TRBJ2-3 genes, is GAGVSQSPSNKVTEKGKDVELRCDPISGHTALYWYRQSLGQGLEFLIYFQGNSAPDKSGLPSDRFSAERTGGSVSTLTIQRTQQEDSAVYLCASSFSGGATDTQYFGPGTRLTVL.